These T cell receptor beta chains were read from a single sample in a study of blood T cell repertoires in COVID-19. Libraries were prepared by immunoSEQ multiplex PCR; TCRdb keeps only in-frame clonotypes and omits some of them. This table holds about 120,000 clones, roughly 90% found once. The sample comprised peripheral blood. The receptors derive from a human donor with acute or convalescent COVID-19. The donor label of this sample is uncertain. CDR3s include the opening cysteine and the closing phenylalanine or tryptophan. The order of the fields is D gene, clone size, J gene, V gene, CDR3 protein, CDR3 DNA. D genes are given only for firm matches. Only part of the rows carry a size: once, few, many, or a class if the clone is expanded.

d_gene: TRBD2; abundance: few; j_gene: TRBJ2-7; v_gene: TRBV27; CDR3aa: CASSSAGRAYEQYF; CDR3nt: TGTGCCAGCAGCTCAGCCGGGAGGGCCTACGAGCAGTACTTC
d_gene: TRBD1; abundance: .; j_gene: TRBJ1-2; v_gene: TRBV19; CDR3aa: CASSPVPGQGLYGYTF; CDR3nt: TGTGCCAGTAGCCCAGTCCCGGGACAGGGTCTCTATGGCTACACCTTC
d_gene: .; abundance: .; j_gene: TRBJ1-2; v_gene: TRBV12-5; CDR3aa: CASGYDSSYGYTF; CDR3nt: TGTGCTAGTGGTTACGACAGCTCCTATGGCTACACCTTC
d_gene: .; abundance: once; j_gene: TRBJ1-2; v_gene: TRBV28; CDR3aa: CASSNQGHNYGYTF; CDR3nt: TGTGCCAGCAGCAACCAGGGACATAACTATGGCTACACCTTC
d_gene: TRBD1; abundance: .; j_gene: TRBJ2-7; v_gene: TRBV7-2; CDR3aa: CASSLGPGTDYEQYF; CDR3nt: TGTGCCAGCAGCTTAGGGCCCGGGACAGACTACGAGCAGTACTTC
d_gene: TRBD2; abundance: .; j_gene: TRBJ2-7; v_gene: TRBV6-6; CDR3aa: CASSYSGTNGAYEQYF; CDR3nt: TGTGCCAGCAGTTACTCTGGGACTAATGGGGCCTACGAGCAGTACTTC
d_gene: .; abundance: .; j_gene: TRBJ2-7; v_gene: TRBV2; CDR3aa: CASSGFSYEQYF; CDR3nt: TGTGCCAGTTCAGGGTTCAGCTACGAGCAGTACTTC
d_gene: .; abundance: .; j_gene: TRBJ1-1; v_gene: TRBV7-3; CDR3aa: CASSLMGGTGTEAFF; CDR3nt: TGTGCCAGCAGCTTAATGGGAGGGACCGGGACTGAAGCTTTCTTT
d_gene: TRBD1; abundance: .; j_gene: TRBJ2-7; v_gene: TRBV30; CDR3aa: CAWRRQGAYEQYF; CDR3nt: TGTGCCTGGAGGCGACAGGGGGCCTACGAGCAGTACTTC
d_gene: .; abundance: .; j_gene: TRBJ1-1; v_gene: TRBV28; CDR3aa: CASSLESEPEAFF; CDR3nt: TGTGCCAGCAGTTTAGAGAGCGAGCCTGAAGCTTTCTTT
d_gene: .; abundance: .; j_gene: TRBJ1-2; v_gene: TRBV28; CDR3aa: CASSHEQGHYGYTF; CDR3nt: TGTGCCAGCAGCCATGAACAGGGTCACTATGGCTACACCTTC
d_gene: TRBD2; abundance: .; j_gene: TRBJ2-7; v_gene: TRBV6-6; CDR3aa: CASSYMGLAYEQYF; CDR3nt: TGTGCCAGCAGTTACATGGGACTAGCCTACGAGCAGTACTTC
d_gene: .; abundance: .; j_gene: TRBJ1-3; v_gene: TRBV7-6; CDR3aa: CASSFGTTSGNTIYF; CDR3nt: TGTGCCAGCAGCTTCGGGACAACGTCTGGAAACACCATATATTTT
d_gene: .; abundance: .; j_gene: TRBJ1-2; v_gene: TRBV5-8; CDR3aa: CASSLATSNYGYTF; CDR3nt: TGTGCCAGCAGCTTGGCGACATCTAACTATGGCTACACCTTC
d_gene: TRBD1; abundance: .; j_gene: TRBJ1-6; v_gene: TRBV10-3; CDR3aa: CAISESRTGDYNSPLHF; CDR3nt: TGTGCCATCAGTGAGTCGCGGACAGGGGATTATAATTCACCCCTCCACTTT
d_gene: TRBD1; abundance: once; j_gene: TRBJ2-5; v_gene: TRBV6-5; CDR3aa: CASRRTGYGETQYF; CDR3nt: TGTGCCAGCAGACGGACAGGGTATGGGGAGACCCAGTACTTC
d_gene: TRBD1; abundance: .; j_gene: TRBJ1-6; v_gene: TRBV6-1; CDR3aa: CASSEIGDRGRDSPLHF; CDR3nt: TGTGCCAGCAGTGAAATCGGCGACAGGGGAAGGGATTCACCCCTCCACTTT
d_gene: .; abundance: .; j_gene: TRBJ1-2; v_gene: TRBV30; CDR3aa: CAWSPRGVSGYTF; CDR3nt: TGTGCCTGGAGTCCGCGGGGCGTGAGTGGCTACACCTTC
d_gene: .; abundance: .; j_gene: TRBJ1-2; v_gene: TRBV28; CDR3aa: CASSPTEAAYSGYTF; CDR3nt: TGTGCCAGCAGTCCAACAGAAGCGGCCTATTCGGGCTACACCTTC
d_gene: .; abundance: .; j_gene: TRBJ1-2; v_gene: TRBV2; CDR3aa: CASSAAGLPAGYTF; CDR3nt: TGTGCCAGCAGTGCGGCAGGGCTCCCGGCGGGCTACACCTTC
d_gene: .; abundance: .; j_gene: TRBJ2-1; v_gene: TRBV18; CDR3aa: CASSPSQGQHNEQFF; CDR3nt: TGTGCCAGCTCACCTAGTCAGGGTCAGCATAATGAGCAGTTCTTC
d_gene: .; abundance: once; j_gene: TRBJ2-5; v_gene: TRBV6-5; CDR3aa: CASRSLGETQYF; CDR3nt: TGTGCCAGCAGGTCACTAGGCGAGACCCAGTACTTC
d_gene: .; abundance: once; j_gene: TRBJ1-5; v_gene: TRBV7-2; CDR3aa: CASSLVQGLGQPQHF; CDR3nt: TGTGCCAGCAGCTTAGTCCAGGGTTTAGGTCAGCCCCAGCATTTT
d_gene: .; abundance: .; j_gene: TRBJ2-5; v_gene: TRBV19; CDR3aa: CASSMGQGIYQETQYF; CDR3nt: TGTGCCAGTAGTATGGGTCAGGGTATCTACCAAGAGACCCAGTACTTC
d_gene: TRBD2; abundance: .; j_gene: TRBJ2-5; v_gene: TRBV5-1; CDR3aa: CASSYRAGGETQYF; CDR3nt: TGCGCCAGCAGCTACAGGGCGGGAGGAGAGACCCAGTACTTC
d_gene: TRBD1; abundance: few; j_gene: TRBJ1-4; v_gene: TRBV7-2; CDR3aa: CASSRDRREEKLFF; CDR3nt: TGTGCCAGCAGCCGGGACAGACGCGAGGAAAAACTGTTTTTT
d_gene: .; abundance: .; j_gene: TRBJ1-1; v_gene: TRBV30; CDR3aa: CAWSQGGTEAFF; CDR3nt: TGTGCCTGGAGCCAGGGAGGCACTGAAGCTTTCTTT
d_gene: .; abundance: .; j_gene: TRBJ2-1; v_gene: TRBV2; CDR3aa: CASSKSRASYNEQFF; CDR3nt: TGTGCCAGCAGTAAATCCAGGGCCTCCTACAATGAGCAGTTCTTC
d_gene: TRBD1; abundance: .; j_gene: TRBJ2-5; v_gene: TRBV12-3/TRBV12-4; CDR3aa: CASSGQEREAQYF; CDR3nt: TGTGCCAGCAGTGGACAGGAAAGAGAGGCCCAGTACTTC
d_gene: .; abundance: .; j_gene: TRBJ1-1; v_gene: TRBV27; CDR3aa: CASSLLTGGRKEAFF; CDR3nt: TGTGCCAGCAGTTTACTGACAGGAGGACGGAAGGAAGCTTTCTTT
d_gene: .; abundance: .; j_gene: TRBJ1-1; v_gene: TRBV5-4; CDR3aa: CASSLALAGHLAFF; CDR3nt: TGTGCCAGCAGCTTGGCGTTGGCAGGGCATTTAGCTTTCTTT
d_gene: .; abundance: .; j_gene: TRBJ1-5; v_gene: TRBV4-3; CDR3aa: CASSQDIRGNQPQHF; CDR3nt: TGCGCCAGCAGCCAAGATATAAGGGGGAATCAGCCCCAGCATTTT
d_gene: .; abundance: .; j_gene: TRBJ1-2; v_gene: TRBV27; CDR3aa: CASSPHGDYGYTF; CDR3nt: TGTGCCAGCAGTCCACACGGGGACTATGGCTACACCTTC
d_gene: .; abundance: .; j_gene: TRBJ2-2; v_gene: TRBV19; CDR3aa: CASSIWRGLNTGELFF; CDR3nt: TGTGCCAGTAGTATATGGAGGGGACTCAATACCGGGGAGCTGTTTTTT
d_gene: .; abundance: .; j_gene: TRBJ1-2; v_gene: TRBV27; CDR3aa: CASSLFSGSYGYTF; CDR3nt: TGTGCCAGCAGTTTATTCTCAGGTTCCTATGGCTACACCTTC
d_gene: .; abundance: .; j_gene: TRBJ1-2; v_gene: TRBV19; CDR3aa: CASSIAGNYGYTF; CDR3nt: TGTGCCAGTAGTATAGCAGGGAACTATGGCTACACCTTC
d_gene: .; abundance: .; j_gene: TRBJ1-2; v_gene: TRBV7-2; CDR3aa: CASSLVDSNYGYTF; CDR3nt: TGTGCCAGCAGCTTAGTAGACAGCAACTATGGCTACACCTTC
d_gene: .; abundance: .; j_gene: TRBJ2-1; v_gene: TRBV6-5; CDR3aa: CASRATGISYNEQFF; CDR3nt: TGTGCCAGCAGGGCGACAGGAATCTCATACAATGAGCAGTTCTTC
d_gene: .; abundance: .; j_gene: TRBJ1-5; v_gene: TRBV19; CDR3aa: CASGIVGGNQPQHF; CDR3nt: TGTGCCAGTGGTATCGTAGGGGGCAATCAGCCCCAGCATTTT
d_gene: .; abundance: once; j_gene: TRBJ2-1; v_gene: TRBV28; CDR3aa: CASRRQEQFF; CDR3nt: TGTGCCAGCAGAAGACAGGAGCAGTTCTTC
d_gene: TRBD1; abundance: .; j_gene: TRBJ2-3; v_gene: TRBV10-3; CDR3aa: CAISEDRDGTDTQYF; CDR3nt: TGTGCCATCAGTGAAGACAGGGATGGGACAGATACGCAGTATTTT
d_gene: .; abundance: .; j_gene: TRBJ2-5; v_gene: TRBV7-9; CDR3aa: CAASGSPGTQYF; CDR3nt: TGTGCCGCTTCGGGAAGTCCCGGGACCCAGTACTTC